This note documents a single T cell receptor beta chain sequence. Antigen specificity is unknown. The data derive from a study of vaccination and CD4 T cells after COVID-19. Study summary: From HCoV-229E, HCoV-OC43, HCoV-NL63 and SARS-CoV-2, overlapping spike peptides were used to stimulate the cells.

CD4+ T cells that had been cultured provided DNA sequenced with the Oncomine TCR Beta short-read assay. From the PCR reads, TCRdb called clonotypes with MiXCR, one entry per CDR3 protein. The sample carries fewer than 15,000 distinct CDR3 sequences, 21% recorded once. Study results and limitations: Median numbers of SARS-CoV-2-reactive clonotypes increased from roughly 19 to 38 (not a significant change).

Trimming removed 4 bases from V and 7 bases from J; junction bases left unmatched: 8. Germline V gene data show CDR1 as KGHDR and CDR2 as SFDVKD. The CDR3 contains 14 residues. Treatment described: approximately 11-day PBMC culture with coronavirus spike peptide pools or control peptides (ViraFEST assay). The receptor's source is a human donor who received a COVID-19 vaccine. The sequencing here drew on CD4+ T cells from blood, cultured in vitro, taken before SARS-CoV-2 vaccination. V is TRBV24-1 and J is TRBJ1-2; 7 bases agree with TRBD1. CDR3 amino acids: CATSDKTNRGGYTF. The DNA for the CDR3 is TGTGCCACCAGTGACAAAACCAACAGGGGTGGCTACACCTTC.